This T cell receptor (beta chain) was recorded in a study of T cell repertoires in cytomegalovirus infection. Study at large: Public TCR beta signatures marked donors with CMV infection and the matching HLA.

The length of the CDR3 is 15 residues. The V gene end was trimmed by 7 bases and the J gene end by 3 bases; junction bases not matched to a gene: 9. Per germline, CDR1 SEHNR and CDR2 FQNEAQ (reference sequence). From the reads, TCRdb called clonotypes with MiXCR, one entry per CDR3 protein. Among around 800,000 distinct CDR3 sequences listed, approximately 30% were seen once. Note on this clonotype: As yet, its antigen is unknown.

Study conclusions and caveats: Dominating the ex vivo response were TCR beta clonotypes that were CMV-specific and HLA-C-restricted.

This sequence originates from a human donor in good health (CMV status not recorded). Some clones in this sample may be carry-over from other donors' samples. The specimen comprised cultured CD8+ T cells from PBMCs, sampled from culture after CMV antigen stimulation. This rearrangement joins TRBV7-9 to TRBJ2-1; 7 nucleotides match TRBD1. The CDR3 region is CASTSGQSVYNEQFF. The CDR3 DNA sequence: TGTGCCAGCACCTCGGGACAGTCCGTCTACAATGAGCAGTTCTTC.